These T cell receptor beta chains were read from a single sample in a study of blood T cell repertoires in COVID-19. This table comes from immunoSEQ multiplex PCR, and its TCRdb copy is limited to in-frame clones, with some not included. The data contain about 160,000 clones, about 80% of them singletons. Material: peripheral blood. The receptors were gathered from a woman aged 40-49 years with COVID-19, enrolled during active disease. Both conserved end residues are part of each CDR3. The D gene is left open where the match is weak. Expanded clones get a size class; other rows say once, few or many, or leave the size out.

- | TRBJ2-2 | TRBV28 | TRBD2 | TGTGCCAGCAGCATTAGCGGGAGGGCCGGGGAGCTGTTTTTT | CASSISGRAGELFF
- | TRBJ2-1 | TRBV4-2 | - | TGTGCCAGCAGCCAAGAACTCGGCTGGAGAGACAATGAGCAGTTCTTC | CASSQELGWRDNEQFF
- | TRBJ2-7 | TRBV6-1 | - | TGTGCCAGCAGTGAAGGCTCGGAGAAGCAGTACTTC | CASSEGSEKQYF
- | TRBJ1-1 | TRBV6-5 | TRBD1 | TGTGCCAGCAGGGACCAACAGGGGGTTAGCACTGAAGCTTTCTTT | CASRDQQGVSTEAFF
once | TRBJ2-1 | TRBV7-9 | TRBD2 | TGTGCCAGCAGCTTATTCGGACTAGCCTACAATGAGCAGTTCTTC | CASSLFGLAYNEQFF
- | TRBJ2-2 | TRBV5-6 | TRBD2 | TGTGCCAGCAGCCATGGACTAGCGGGGGATACCGGGGAGCTGTTTTTT | CASSHGLAGDTGELFF
- | TRBJ2-1 | TRBV6-5 | TRBD2 | TGTGCCAGCAGTTACTCGGGACTAGCGGGGAACAATGAGCGGTTCTTC | CASSYSGLAGNNERFF
- | TRBJ2-7 | TRBV6-2/TRBV6-3 | TRBD1 | TGTGCCAGCAGTTACTCTCCTTCCGGACGGACAGGGGGCCTGGACGAGCAGTACTTC | CASSYSPSGRTGGLDEQYF
once | TRBJ2-5 | TRBV27 | TRBD1 | TGTGCCAGCAGTTACCTTGGGACAGCCAACCAAGAGACCCAGTACTTC | CASSYLGTANQETQYF
- | TRBJ1-6 | TRBV3-1/TRBV3-2 | - | TGTGCCAGCAGCCAAAGCGGGGCCGATTCACCCCTCCACTTT | CASSQSGADSPLHF
- | TRBJ2-5 | TRBV20-1 | - | TGCAGTAGAGTGAGGGCGGAGACCCAGTACTTC | CSRVRAETQYF
few | TRBJ1-2 | TRBV6-5 | - | TGTGCCAGCAGGGCGACAGGAGCTAACTATGGCTACACCTTC | CASRATGANYGYTF
once | TRBJ1-5 | TRBV7-9 | TRBD1 | TGTGCCAGCAGCGCACAGGGGGCCGGGCAGCCCCAGCATTTT | CASSAQGAGQPQHF
- | TRBJ2-1 | TRBV19 | TRBD1 | TGTGCCACCCTTGACAGGGGGCGGTTCAACAATGAGCAGTTCTTC | CATLDRGRFNNEQFF
- | TRBJ1-5 | TRBV29-1 | - | TGCAGCGTTGAAGATCGTTGCAGACAGCCCCAGCATTTT | CSVEDRCRQPQHF
- | TRBJ2-3 | TRBV2 | - | TGTGCCAGCAGGTTACCGGGAGATACGCAGTATTTT | CASRLPGDTQYF
few | TRBJ2-5 | TRBV5-1 | - | TGCGCCAGCAGCTTGGTAGCTATGGAGGGAGAGACCCAGTACTTC | CASSLVAMEGETQYF
- | TRBJ1-5 | TRBV2 | - | TGTGCCAGCAATTCACCGAGGGTTGGACGGCGGCGCGATCAGCCCCAGCATTTT | CASNSPRVGRRRDQPQHF
- | TRBJ2-6 | TRBV4-1 | TRBD1 | TGCGCCAGCAGCCAGACCGGGACAGGGGGTTATGGGGCCAACGTCCTGACTTTC | CASSQTGTGGYGANVLTF
- | TRBJ2-1 | TRBV7-6 | TRBD2 | TGTGTCAGCAGCTTTCTCGGGGGGGCTTACAATGAGCAGTTCTTC | CVSSFLGGAYNEQFF
- | TRBJ2-1 | TRBV30 | - | TGTGCCTGGAGTGTACTGATAAACAATGAGCAGTTCTTC | CAWSVLINNEQFF
- | TRBJ1-5 | TRBV9 | - | TGTGCCAGCAGCGTAGTGGGCCCGCAGGCGCCCCAGCATTTT | CASSVVGPQAPQHF
- | TRBJ2-3 | TRBV7-9 | TRBD2 | TGTGCCAGCAGCCACACTAGCGGGGAGAGCACAGATACGCAGTATTTT | CASSHTSGESTDTQYF
once | TRBJ1-3 | TRBV12-5 | - | TGTGCTAGTGGTTTTAACTCTGGAAACACCATATATTTT | CASGFNSGNTIYF
- | TRBJ2-1 | TRBV2 | TRBD2 | TGTGCCAGCAGTCCCGGACTAGCGGGAGGGACCTACAATGAGCAGTTCTTC | CASSPGLAGGTYNEQFF
- | TRBJ1-6 | TRBV15 | - | TGTGCCACCAGCAGAGCCGCGGAATCGGGGCTCCACTTT | CATSRAAESGLHF
once | TRBJ1-2 | TRBV19 | TRBD1 | TGTGCCAGTAGTACAACAGGACAGGGGTATTATGGCTACACCTTC | CASSTTGQGYYGYTF
- | TRBJ1-1 | TRBV28 | - | TGTGCCAGCCGAGGAGTAGACAGGATGAACACTGAAGCTTTCTTT | CASRGVDRMNTEAFF
- | TRBJ2-1 | TRBV4-1 | - | TGCGCCAGCAGCCGTCGTAACAGGGCACCATACAATGAGCAGTTCTTC | CASSRRNRAPYNEQFF